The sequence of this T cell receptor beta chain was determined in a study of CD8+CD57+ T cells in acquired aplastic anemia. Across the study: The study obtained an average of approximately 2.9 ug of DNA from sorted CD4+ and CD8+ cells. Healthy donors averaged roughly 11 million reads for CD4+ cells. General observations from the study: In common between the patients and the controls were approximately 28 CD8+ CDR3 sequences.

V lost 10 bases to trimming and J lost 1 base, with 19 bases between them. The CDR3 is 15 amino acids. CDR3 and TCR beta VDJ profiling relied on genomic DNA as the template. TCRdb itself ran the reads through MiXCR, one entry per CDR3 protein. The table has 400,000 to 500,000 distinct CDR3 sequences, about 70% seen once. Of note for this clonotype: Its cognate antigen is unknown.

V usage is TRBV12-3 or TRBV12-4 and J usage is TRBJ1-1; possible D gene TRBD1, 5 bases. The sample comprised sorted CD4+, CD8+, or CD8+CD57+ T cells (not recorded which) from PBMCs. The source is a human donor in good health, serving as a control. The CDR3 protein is CAISLVGDSNTEAFF. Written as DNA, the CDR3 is TGTGCCATCAGCTTAGTCGGGGACTCGAACACTGAAGCTTTCTTT.